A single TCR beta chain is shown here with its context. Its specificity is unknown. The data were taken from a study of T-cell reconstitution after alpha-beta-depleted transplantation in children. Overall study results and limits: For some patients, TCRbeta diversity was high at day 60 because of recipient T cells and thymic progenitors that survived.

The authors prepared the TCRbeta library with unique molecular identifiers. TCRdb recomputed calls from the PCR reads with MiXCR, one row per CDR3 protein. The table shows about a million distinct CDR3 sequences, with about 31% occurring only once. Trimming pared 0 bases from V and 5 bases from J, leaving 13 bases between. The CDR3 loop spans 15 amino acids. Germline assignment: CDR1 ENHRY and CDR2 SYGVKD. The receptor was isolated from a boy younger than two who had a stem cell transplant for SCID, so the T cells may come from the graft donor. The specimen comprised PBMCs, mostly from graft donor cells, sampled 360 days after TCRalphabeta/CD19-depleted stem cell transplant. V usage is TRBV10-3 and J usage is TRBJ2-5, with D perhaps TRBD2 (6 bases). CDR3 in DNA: TGTGCCATCAGTGAGTCGTGGGGGGACGGGGAGACCCAGTACTTC. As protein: CAISESWGDGETQYF.